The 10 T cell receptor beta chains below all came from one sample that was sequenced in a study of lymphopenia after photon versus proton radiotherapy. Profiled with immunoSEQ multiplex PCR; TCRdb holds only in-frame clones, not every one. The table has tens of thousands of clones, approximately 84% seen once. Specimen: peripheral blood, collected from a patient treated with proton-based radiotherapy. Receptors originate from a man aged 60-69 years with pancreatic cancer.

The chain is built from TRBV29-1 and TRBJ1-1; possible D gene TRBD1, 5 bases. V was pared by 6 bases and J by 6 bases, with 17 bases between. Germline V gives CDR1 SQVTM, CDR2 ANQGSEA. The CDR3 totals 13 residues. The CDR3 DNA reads TGCAGCGTCCGAAGCGGGACGATCCCTGAAGCTTTCTTT. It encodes CSVRSGTIPEAFF.

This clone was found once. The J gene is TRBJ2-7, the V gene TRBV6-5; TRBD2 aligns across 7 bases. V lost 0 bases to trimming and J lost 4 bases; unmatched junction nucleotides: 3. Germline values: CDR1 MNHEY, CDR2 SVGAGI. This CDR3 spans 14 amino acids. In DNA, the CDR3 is TGTGCCAGCAGTTACTCGGGGGGGAGGTACGAGCAGTACTTC. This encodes CASSYSGGRYEQYF.

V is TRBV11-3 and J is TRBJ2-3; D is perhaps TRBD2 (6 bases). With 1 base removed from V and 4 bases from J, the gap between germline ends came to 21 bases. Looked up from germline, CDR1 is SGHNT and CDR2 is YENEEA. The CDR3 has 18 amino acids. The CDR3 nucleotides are TGTGCCAGCAGCTTAGTTGGTGTTTTGGGAGGCGTTCCAGATACGCAGTATTTT. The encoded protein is CASSLVGVLGGVPDTQYF.

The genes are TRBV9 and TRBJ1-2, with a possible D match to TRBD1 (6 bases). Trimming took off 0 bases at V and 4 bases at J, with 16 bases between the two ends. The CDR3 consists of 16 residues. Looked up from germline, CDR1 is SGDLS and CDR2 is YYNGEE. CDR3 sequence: CASSVAAQGSPYGYTF. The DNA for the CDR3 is TGTGCCAGCAGCGTAGCTGCTCAGGGGAGCCCCTATGGCTACACCTTC.

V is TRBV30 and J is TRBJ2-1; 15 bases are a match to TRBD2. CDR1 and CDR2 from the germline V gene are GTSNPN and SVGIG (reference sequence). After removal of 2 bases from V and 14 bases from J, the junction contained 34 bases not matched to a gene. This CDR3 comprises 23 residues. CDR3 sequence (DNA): TGTGCCTGGAGTCTCCATCTCGCGGGACTAGCGGGAGGCCGTTGGCCCAAGTTTGGGGAAGAGTTCTTC. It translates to CAWSLHLAGLAGGRWPKFGEEFF.

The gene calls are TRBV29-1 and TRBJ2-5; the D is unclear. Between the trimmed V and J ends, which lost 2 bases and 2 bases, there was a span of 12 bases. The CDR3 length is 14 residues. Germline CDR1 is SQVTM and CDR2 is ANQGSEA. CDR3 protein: CSVETHSSQETQYF. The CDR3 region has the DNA TGCAGCGTTGAAACCCACTCCTCGCAAGAGACCCAGTACTTC.

The CDR3 region has the DNA TGTGCCAGCAGCCCGAGTGCTAGCGGGAGGTTCTACGAGCAGTACTTC. Its protein is CASSPSASGRFYEQYF. The chain combines TRBV5-6 with TRBJ2-7; 11 bases are shared with TRBD2. Per the germline V gene, CDR1 is SGHDT and CDR2 is YYEEEE. Unmatched junction bases numbered 9, after V lost 4 bases and J lost 3 bases. This CDR3 contains 16 residues.

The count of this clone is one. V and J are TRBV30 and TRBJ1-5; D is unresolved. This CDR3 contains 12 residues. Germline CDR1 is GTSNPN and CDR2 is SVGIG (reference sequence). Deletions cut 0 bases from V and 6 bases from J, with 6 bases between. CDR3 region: CAWSVLGQPQHF. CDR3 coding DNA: TGTGCCTGGAGTGTACTTGGTCAGCCCCAGCATTTT.

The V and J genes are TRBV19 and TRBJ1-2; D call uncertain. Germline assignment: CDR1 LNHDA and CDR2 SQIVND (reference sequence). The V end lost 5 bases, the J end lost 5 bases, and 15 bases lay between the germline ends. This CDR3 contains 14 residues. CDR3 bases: TGTGCCAGTAGTTCCAGACACGAGGGTTATGGCTACACCTTC. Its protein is CASSSRHEGYGYTF. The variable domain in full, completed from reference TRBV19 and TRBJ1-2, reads DGGITQSPKYLFRKEGQNVTLSCEQNLNHDAMYWYRQDPGQGLRLIYYSQIVNDFQKGDIAEGYSVSREKKESFPLTVTSAQKNPTAFYLCASSSRHEGYGYTFGSGTRLTVV.

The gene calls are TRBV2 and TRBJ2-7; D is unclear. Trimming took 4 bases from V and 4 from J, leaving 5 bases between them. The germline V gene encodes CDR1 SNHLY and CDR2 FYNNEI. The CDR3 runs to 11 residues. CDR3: CASSVLYEQYF. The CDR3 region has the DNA TGTGCCAGCAGTGTTTTGTACGAGCAGTACTTC.